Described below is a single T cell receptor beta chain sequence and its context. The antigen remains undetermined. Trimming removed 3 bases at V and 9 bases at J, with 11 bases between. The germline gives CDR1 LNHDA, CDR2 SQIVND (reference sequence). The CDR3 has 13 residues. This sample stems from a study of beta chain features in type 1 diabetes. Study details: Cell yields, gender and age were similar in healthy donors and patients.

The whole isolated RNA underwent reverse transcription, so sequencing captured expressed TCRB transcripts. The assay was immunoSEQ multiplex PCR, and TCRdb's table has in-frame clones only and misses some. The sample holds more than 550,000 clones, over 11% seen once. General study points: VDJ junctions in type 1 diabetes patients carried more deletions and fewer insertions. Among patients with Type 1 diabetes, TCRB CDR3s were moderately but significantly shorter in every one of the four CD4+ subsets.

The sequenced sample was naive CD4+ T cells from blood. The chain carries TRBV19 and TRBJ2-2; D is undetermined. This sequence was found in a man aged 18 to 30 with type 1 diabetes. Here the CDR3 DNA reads TGTGCCAGTAGTATGAACACCGACCGGGAGCTGTTTTTT. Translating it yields CASSMNTDRELFF.